This TCR beta chain was recovered during a study of blood T cell repertoires in COVID-19 (dated by TCRdb to about 2020). With respect to the entire study: Collaborator samples came from the United States, Italy and Spain and covered acute and convalescent phases of COVID-19. The samples were drawn from the first 160 participants of the ongoing ImmuneRACE study and from some 1,300 subjects provided by 6 global collaborators. The material from the prospective study consisted of cDNA or gDNA derived from T cells, B-cell-depleted T cells, or PBMCs. HLA class I and class II types, where available, came from metadata supplied by the sample provider rather than from assay-based typing. Nearly every sample came with metadata listing a de-identified subject ID, COVID-19 status, age in years and sex. The repertoires were released in a freely available public database meant as a resource for research on the immune response to SARS-CoV-2. Subjects who had been exposed to COVID-19, were actively infected with it, or had recovered from it provided the deeply sampled blood TCRbeta repertoires that made up the dataset.

Cut back by 7 bases and 5 bases, the V and J ends lie 18 bases apart. The germline V gene supplies CDR1 SGHTA and CDR2 FQGNSA. The CDR3 starts with the cysteine, ends with the phenylalanine, and has 14 residues. CDR3 DNA only is kept here, 42 bases in frame from base 1. Enrolling through a virtual design, the prospective study's participants ranged in age from roughly 18 to 100 years and lived across approximately 25 United States geographic areas. To assign participants to cohorts, the prospective study relied on clinical history that participants themselves reported in a screening survey and a study questionnaire. Exposed participants had been in contact, within 2 weeks of entering the study, with a person who had a PCR-confirmed or clinician-diagnosed case of COVID-19. In the prospective study, mobile phlebotomists collected whole blood, serum and a nasopharyngeal or oropharyngeal swab from each participant. Prospective study participants could optionally give additional blood draws and questionnaires over an approximately two-month period. Blood samples from the prospective study were shipped frozen or at room temperature prior to DNA extraction.

Note on this clone: Its antigen is not yet known. Per-nucleotide qualities are absent, and no much larger clonotype sits a single base away.

Broad study findings and their caveats: The amount of clinical and demographic metadata varied by source and participant and was provided uncurated.

TCRbeta CDR3 regions were amplified from genomic DNA using the immunoSEQ Assay, a bias-controlled multiplex PCR. For the original study's pipeline: Within the assay, amplification of reference gene primers was used to estimate how many nucleated cells each sample contained. Sequence reads were collapsed and filtered to measure the absolute abundance of every unique TCRbeta CDR3 rearrangement. Productive Simpson clonality was computed per sample as the square root of Simpson's diversity index over productive rearrangements. TCRdb's version of the immuneACCESS table is confined to in-frame rearrangements and falls short of the full clone set. An unresolved V gene accounts for under half of the shortfall where checked; the remainder is of unknown origin. That table gives V, J and clone size, and the DNA gave D and trimming. This sample lists about 320,000 clones; around 84% were detected once. The top ten clonotypes cover approximately 1.9% of the sample.

Sequencing was done on a sample of PBMCs or T cells enriched from blood (not recorded which). The receptor chain draws on TRBV7-2 and TRBJ2-7, with a tentative D gene TRBD2 over 5 matching bases. The TCR was taken from a woman in her 30s who had been exposed to COVID-19. The bases read TGTGCCAGCACCCTGATCGGGGTGAGGGACGAGCAGTACTTC. This encodes CASTLIGVRDEQYF.